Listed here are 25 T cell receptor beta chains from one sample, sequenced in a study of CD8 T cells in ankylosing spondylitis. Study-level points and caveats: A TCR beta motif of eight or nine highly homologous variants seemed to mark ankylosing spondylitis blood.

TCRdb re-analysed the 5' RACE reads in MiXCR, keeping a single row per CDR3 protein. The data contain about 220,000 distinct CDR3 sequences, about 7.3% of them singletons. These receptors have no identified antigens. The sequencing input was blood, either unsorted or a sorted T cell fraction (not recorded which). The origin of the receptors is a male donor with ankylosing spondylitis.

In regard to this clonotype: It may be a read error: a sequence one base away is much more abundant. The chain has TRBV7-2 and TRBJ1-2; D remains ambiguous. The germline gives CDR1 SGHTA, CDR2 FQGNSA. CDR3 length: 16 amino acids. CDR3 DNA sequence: TGTGCCAGCAGCTTAGGTTTCTTCGGCCCCAACTATGACTACACCTTC. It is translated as CASSLGFFGPNYDYTF. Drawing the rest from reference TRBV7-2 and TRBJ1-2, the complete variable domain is GAGVSQSPSNKVTEKGKDVELRCDPISGHTALYWYRQSLGQGLEFLIYFQGNSAPDKSGLPSDRFSAERTGGSVSTLTIQRTQQEDSAVYLCASSLGFFGPNYDYTFGSGTRLTVV.

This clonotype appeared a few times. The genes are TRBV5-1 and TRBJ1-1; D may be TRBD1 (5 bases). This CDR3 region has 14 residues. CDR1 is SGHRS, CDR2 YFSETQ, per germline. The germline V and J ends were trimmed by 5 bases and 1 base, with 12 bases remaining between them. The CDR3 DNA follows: TGCGCCAGCAGGGAGGGACTCGAGAACACTGAAGCTTTCTTT. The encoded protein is CASREGLENTEAFF.

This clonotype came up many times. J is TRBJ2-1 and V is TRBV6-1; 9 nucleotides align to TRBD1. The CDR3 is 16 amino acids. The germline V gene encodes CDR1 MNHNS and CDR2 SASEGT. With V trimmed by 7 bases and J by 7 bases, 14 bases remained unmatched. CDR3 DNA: TGTGCCAGCACTCCGGGACAGGGAAGGGAGGGGAATGAGCAGTTCTTC. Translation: CASTPGQGREGNEQFF.

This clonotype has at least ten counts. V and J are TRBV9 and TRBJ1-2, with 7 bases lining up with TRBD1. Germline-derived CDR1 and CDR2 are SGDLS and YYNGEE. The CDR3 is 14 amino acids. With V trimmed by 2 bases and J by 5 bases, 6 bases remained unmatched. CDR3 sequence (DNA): TGTGCCAGCAGCGTCGGGGACAGAGTTTATGGCTACACCTTC. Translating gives CASSVGDRVYGYTF.

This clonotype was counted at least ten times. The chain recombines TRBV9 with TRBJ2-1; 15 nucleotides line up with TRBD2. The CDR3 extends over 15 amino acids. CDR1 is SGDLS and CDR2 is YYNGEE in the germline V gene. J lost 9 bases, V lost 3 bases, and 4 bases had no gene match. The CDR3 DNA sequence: TGTGCCAGCAGCGAGGGACTAGCGGGAGGTTTTGAGCAGTTCTTC. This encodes CASSEGLAGGFEQFF.

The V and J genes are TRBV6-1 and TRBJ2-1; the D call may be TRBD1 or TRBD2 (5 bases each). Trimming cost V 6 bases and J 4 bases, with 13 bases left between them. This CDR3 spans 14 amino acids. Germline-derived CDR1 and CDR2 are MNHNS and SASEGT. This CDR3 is CASRPGGSYNEQFF. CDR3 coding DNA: TGTGCCAGCAGACCTGGGGGTTCTTACAATGAGCAGTTCTTC.

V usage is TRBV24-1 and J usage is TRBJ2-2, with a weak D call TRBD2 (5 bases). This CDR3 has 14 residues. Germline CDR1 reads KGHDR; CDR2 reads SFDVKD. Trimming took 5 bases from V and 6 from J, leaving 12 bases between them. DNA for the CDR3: TGTGCCACCAGTGCCCCCGCGGGCGCCGGGGAGCTGTTTTTT. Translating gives CATSAPAGAGELFF.

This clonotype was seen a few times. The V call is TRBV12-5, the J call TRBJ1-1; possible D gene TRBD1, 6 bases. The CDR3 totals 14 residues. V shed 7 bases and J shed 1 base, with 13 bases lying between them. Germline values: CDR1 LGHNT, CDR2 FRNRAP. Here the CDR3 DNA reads TGTGCTAGTGCACCTGGGGGCCCGAACACTGAAGCTTTCTTT. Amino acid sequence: CASAPGGPNTEAFF.

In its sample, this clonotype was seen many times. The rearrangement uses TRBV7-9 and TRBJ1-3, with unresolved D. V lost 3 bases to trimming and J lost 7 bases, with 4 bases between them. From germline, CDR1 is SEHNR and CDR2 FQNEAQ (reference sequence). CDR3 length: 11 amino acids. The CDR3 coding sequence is TGTGCCAGCAGCTTGGGGAACACCATATATTTT. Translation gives CASSLGNTIYF.

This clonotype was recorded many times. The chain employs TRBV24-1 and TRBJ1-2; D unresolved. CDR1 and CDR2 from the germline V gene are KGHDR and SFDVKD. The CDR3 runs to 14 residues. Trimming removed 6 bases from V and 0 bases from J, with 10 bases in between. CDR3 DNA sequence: TGTGCCACCAGTTCGCGGGGAGCTAACTATGGCTACACCTTC. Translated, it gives CATSSRGANYGYTF.

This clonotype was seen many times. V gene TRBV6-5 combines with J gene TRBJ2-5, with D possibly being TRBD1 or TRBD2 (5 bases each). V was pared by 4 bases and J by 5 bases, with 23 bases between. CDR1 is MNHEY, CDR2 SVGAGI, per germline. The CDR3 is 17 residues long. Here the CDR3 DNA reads TGTGCCAGCAGTTCTCGGGGCATCATACTATTTCGGGAGACCCAGTACTTC. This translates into CASSSRGIILFRETQYF.

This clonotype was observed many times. This chain's CDR3 is CASSYSIAENQETQYF. The CDR3 DNA reads as TGTGCCAGCAGTTACTCGATAGCGGAGAACCAAGAGACCCAGTACTTC. V usage is TRBV6-2 or TRBV6-3 and J usage is TRBJ2-5; weak D call: TRBD2 (6 bases). The V and J ends lost 0 bases and 0 bases respectively, with 11 bases between them. From germline, CDR1 is MNHEY and CDR2 SVGEGT. CDR3 size: 16 residues.

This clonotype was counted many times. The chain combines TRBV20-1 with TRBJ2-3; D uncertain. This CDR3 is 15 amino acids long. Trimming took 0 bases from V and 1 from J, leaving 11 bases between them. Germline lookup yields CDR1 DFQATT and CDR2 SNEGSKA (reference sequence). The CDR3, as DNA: TGCAGTGCTAGAGAATACGCGGTGGGCACAGATACGCAGTATTTT. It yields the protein CSAREYAVGTDTQYF.

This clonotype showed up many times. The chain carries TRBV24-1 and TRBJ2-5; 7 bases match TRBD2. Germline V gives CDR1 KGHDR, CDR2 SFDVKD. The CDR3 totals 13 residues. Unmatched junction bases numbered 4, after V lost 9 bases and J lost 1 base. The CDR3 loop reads CATSRGGQETQYF. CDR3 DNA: TGTGCCACCTCCCGCGGGGGCCAAGAGACCCAGTACTTC.

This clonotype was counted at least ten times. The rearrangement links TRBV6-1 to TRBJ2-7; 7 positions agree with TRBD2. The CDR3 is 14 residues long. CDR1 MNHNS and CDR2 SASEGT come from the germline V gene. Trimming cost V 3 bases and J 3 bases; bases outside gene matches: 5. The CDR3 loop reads CASSEGGTGYEQYF. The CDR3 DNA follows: TGTGCCAGCAGTGAGGGAGGGACGGGCTACGAGCAGTACTTC.

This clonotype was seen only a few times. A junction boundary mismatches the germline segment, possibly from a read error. The CDR3 nucleotides read TGTGCCAGCAGCGTAGAGGGGTTTGGGGGCGAGACCCAGTACTTC. It specifies CASSVEGFGGETQYF. The chain couples TRBV11-2 to TRBJ2-5, with D tentatively TRBD1 (6 bases). CDR1 and CDR2 (germline): SGHAT, FQNNGV. The length of the CDR3 is 15 residues.

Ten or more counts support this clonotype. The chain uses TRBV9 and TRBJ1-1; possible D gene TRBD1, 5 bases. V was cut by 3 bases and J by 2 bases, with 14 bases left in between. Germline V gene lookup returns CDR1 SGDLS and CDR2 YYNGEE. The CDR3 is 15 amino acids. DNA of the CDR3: TGTGCCAGCAGCGCCACGGGGACGGGAAACACTGAAGCTTTCTTT. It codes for CASSATGTGNTEAFF.

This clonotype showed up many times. The CDR3 spells CASSLVRGGGLDTQYF. The CDR3 DNA follows: TGTGCCAGCAGCTTAGTAAGAGGGGGCGGTCTAGATACGCAGTATTTT. V gene TRBV11-2 combines with J gene TRBJ2-3; the match to TRBD1 covers 7 bases. J gave up 5 bases and V 1 base, and 9 bases lay outside the gene matches. The CDR3 is made up of 16 amino acids. CDR1 and CDR2 from the germline V gene are SGHAT and FQNNGV. Using reference TRBV11-2 and TRBJ2-3 for the parts outside the CDR3, the full variable domain is EAGVAQSPRYKIIEKRQSVAFWCNPISGHATLYWYQQILGQGPKLLIQFQNNGVVDDSQLPKDRFSAERLKGVDSTLKIQPAKLEDSAVYLCASSLVRGGGLDTQYFGPGTRLTVL.

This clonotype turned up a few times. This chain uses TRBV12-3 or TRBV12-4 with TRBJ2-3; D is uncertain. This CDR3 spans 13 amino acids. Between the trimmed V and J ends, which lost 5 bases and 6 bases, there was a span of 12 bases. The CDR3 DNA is TGTGCCAGCAGTCCTCTTCTCGTGGATACGCAGTATTTT. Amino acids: CASSPLLVDTQYF.

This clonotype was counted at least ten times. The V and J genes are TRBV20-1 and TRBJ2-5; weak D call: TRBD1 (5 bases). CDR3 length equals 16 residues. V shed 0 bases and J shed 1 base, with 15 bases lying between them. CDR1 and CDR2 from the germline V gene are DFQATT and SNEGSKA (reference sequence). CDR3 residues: CSARDRSQAVQETQYF. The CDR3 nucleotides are TGCAGTGCTAGAGATAGGTCACAGGCGGTCCAAGAGACCCAGTACTTC.

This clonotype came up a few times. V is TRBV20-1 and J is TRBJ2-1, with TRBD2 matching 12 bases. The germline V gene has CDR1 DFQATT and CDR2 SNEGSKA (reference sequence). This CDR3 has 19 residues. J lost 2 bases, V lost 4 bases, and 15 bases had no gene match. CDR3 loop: CSATGPGLAGGGTYNEQFF. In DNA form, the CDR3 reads TGCAGTGCTACGGGTCCGGGACTAGCGGGCGGAGGGACCTACAATGAGCAGTTCTTC.

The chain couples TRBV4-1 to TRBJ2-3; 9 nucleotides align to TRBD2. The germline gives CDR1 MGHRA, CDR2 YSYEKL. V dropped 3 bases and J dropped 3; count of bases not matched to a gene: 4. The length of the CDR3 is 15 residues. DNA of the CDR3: TGCGCCAGCAGCCAGCGAGCGGGAGGAACAGATACGCAGTATTTT. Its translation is CASSQRAGGTDTQYF.

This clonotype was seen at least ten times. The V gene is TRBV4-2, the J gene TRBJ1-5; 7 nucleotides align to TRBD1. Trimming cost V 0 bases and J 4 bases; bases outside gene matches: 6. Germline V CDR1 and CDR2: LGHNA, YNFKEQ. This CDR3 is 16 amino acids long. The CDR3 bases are TGTGCCAGCAGCCAAGAGTGGGACAGCGCAAATCAGCCCCAGCATTTT. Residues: CASSQEWDSANQPQHF.

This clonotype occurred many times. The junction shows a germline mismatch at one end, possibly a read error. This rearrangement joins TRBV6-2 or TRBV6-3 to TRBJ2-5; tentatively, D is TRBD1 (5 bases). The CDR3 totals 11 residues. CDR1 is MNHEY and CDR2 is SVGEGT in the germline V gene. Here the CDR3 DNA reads TGTGCCAGCAGTTATGGGGCAGGGTCTTCCTTC. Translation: CASSYGAGSSF.

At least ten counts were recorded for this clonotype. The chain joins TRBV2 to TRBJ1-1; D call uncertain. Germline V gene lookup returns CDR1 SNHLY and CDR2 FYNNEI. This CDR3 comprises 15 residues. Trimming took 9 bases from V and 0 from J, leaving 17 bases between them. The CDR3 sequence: CASSKTGRMNTEAFF. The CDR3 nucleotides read TGTGCCAGTAGTAAGACGGGAAGAATGAACACTGAAGCTTTCTTT.